A single sample gave rise to the 23 T cell receptor beta chains below, sequenced in a study of tumor-infiltrating lymphocytes in primary liver carcinoma. Making TCR beta cDNA involved approximately 510 ng total RNA and a constant-region primer. Three nested multiplex PCR rounds of slightly modified ARM-PCR generated TCR beta libraries. With TRBV1-TRBV30 forward primers and a C-beta reverse primer, the first two PCR rounds were run for 10 cycles each. Each CDR3 protein gets one entry after TCRdb re-called the multiplex PCR reads with MiXCR. The table has a few hundred thousand distinct CDR3 sequences, about three fifths seen once. Unsorted whole blood yielded blood RNA, and germline DNA was extracted as well. The sample was peripheral blood. The source of these receptors is a woman in her twenties or thirties with primary liver carcinoma and hepatitis B virus infection.

This chain uses TRBV6-1 with TRBJ2-2; tentatively, D is TRBD2 (7 bases). The CDR3 runs to 16 residues. The germline CDR1 and CDR2 sequences are MNHNS and SASEGT. The V gene lost 2 bases and the J gene lost 9 bases, with 19 bases spanning the gap. The DNA for the CDR3 is TGTGCCAGCAGTGAATGGGGGGGCACGAACTCCCGGGAGCTGTTTTTT. It codes for CASSEWGGTNSRELFF.

The genes are TRBV12-3 or TRBV12-4 and TRBJ2-1, with D possibly being TRBD2 (6 bases). The CDR3 contains 15 residues. The V gene lost 7 bases and the J gene lost 13 bases, with 26 bases spanning the gap. CDR3 DNA sequence: TGTGCCAGCAAACCCGGGACTCAGGCTTGGGAGACCCAGTTCTTC. This encodes CASKPGTQAWETQFF.

As concerns this clonotype: A much larger clone sits a single nucleotide away, making a read error possible. The rearrangement uses TRBV14 and TRBJ2-5; 8 bases line up with TRBD1. Per germline, CDR1 SGHDN and CDR2 FVKESK. CDR3 length: 14 residues. CDR3 coding DNA: TGTGCCTGCAGCCAGAACAGGGGGCAAGAGACCCAGTACTTC. Its translation is CACSQNRGQETQYF.

Details on this clonotype: Relative to the germline gene, one junction end is altered; a read error may explain this. The chain combines TRBV29-1 with TRBJ2-1; TRBD1 or TRBD2 may be the D gene (5 bases each). CDR3 length equals 16 residues. Germline-derived CDR1 and CDR2 are SQVTM and ANQGSEA. CDR3 in amino acids: CSVEAWGRHSYNEQFF. The CDR3 DNA is TGTAGCGTTGAAGCCTGGGGCAGGCATTCCTACAATGAGCAGTTCTTC.

Of note for this clonotype: An end of the junction differs from the germline gene, which may be a read error. CDR3 loop: CASSLMGGNPGELFF. In DNA form, the CDR3 reads TGTGCCAGCAGCCTCATGGGTGGGAACCCCGGGGAGCTGTTTTTT. This chain links TRBV6-5 with TRBJ2-2; no definite D call. This CDR3 spans 15 amino acids. The germline gives CDR1 MNHEY, CDR2 SVGAGI.

This clonotype was detected ten times or more. V is TRBV5-5 and J is TRBJ2-2; D gene uncertain. Germline V gene sequence: CDR1 SGHKS, CDR2 YYEKEE (reference sequence). The germline V and J ends were trimmed by 2 bases and 7 bases, with 9 bases remaining between them. There are 13 residues in the CDR3. The CDR3 reads CASSLNPDGELFF. DNA of the CDR3: TGTGCCAGCAGCTTAAATCCGGACGGGGAGCTGTTTTTT.

Only a few counts were recorded for this clonotype. This chain links TRBV4-3 with TRBJ2-3; D ambiguous. The CDR3 has 15 residues. Germline CDR1 and CDR2: LGHNA and YSLEER. V was cut by 3 bases and J by 2 bases, with 12 bases left in between. CDR3: CASSQRLRYTDTQYF. CDR3 nucleotide sequence: TGCGCCAGCAGCCAGAGACTTCGTTACACAGATACGCAGTATTTT.

A remark on this clonotype: One junction end disagrees with the germline gene, perhaps due to a read error. The J gene is TRBJ2-4, the V gene TRBV12-3 or TRBV12-4; D remains ambiguous. The CDR3 consists of 11 residues. The CDR3: CAGSLANIQYF. In DNA form, the CDR3 reads TGTGCCGGCAGTTTAGCCAACATTCAGTACTTC.

A few counts support this clonotype. The rearrangement links TRBV6-6 to TRBJ2-7; TRBD2 matches at 9 bases. From germline, CDR1 is MNHNY and CDR2 SVGAGI (reference sequence). This CDR3 comprises 14 residues. The V segment lost 8 bases and the J segment 3 bases; nucleotides outside the gene matches: 8. The CDR3, as DNA: TGTGCCAGCGGTCACCTAGCGGGACACTACGAGCAGTACTTC. Its translation is CASGHLAGHYEQYF.

Regarding this clonotype: The junction does not match germline at one end; this may be a read error. V is TRBV6-2 or TRBV6-3 and J is TRBJ1-2; D is unclear. The CDR3 sequence is 15 residues long. The germline V gene encodes CDR1 MNHEY and CDR2 SVGEGT. In DNA form, the CDR3 reads TGTGCCAGCAGTTTAAGTGAGCGTGGATTAGATGGCTACGCCTTC. Encoded protein: CASSLSERGLDGYAF.

A note on this clonotype: A much larger clone is a single base away; this may be a read error. The chain uses TRBV7-9 and TRBJ2-3; D remains ambiguous. The length of the CDR3 is 13 residues. CDR1 is SEHNR, CDR2 FQNEAQ, per germline (reference sequence). Trimming cost V 2 bases and J 10 bases, with 13 bases left between them. The CDR3 is CASSLTGSSSQYF. In DNA, the CDR3 is TGTGCCAGCAGCTTAACTGGGTCTTCATCGCAGTATTTT. Supplemented by reference TRBV7-9 and TRBJ2-3, the full variable domain reads DTGVSQNPRHKITKRGQNVTFRCDPISEHNRLYWYRQTLGQGPEFLTYFQNEAQLEKSRLLSDRFSAERPKGSFSTLEIQRTEQGDSAMYLCASSLTGSSSQYFGPGTRLTVL.

As to this clonotype: A much larger clonotype is one base distant, so this may be a read error. The CDR3 region is CASSEGSVGGSGYEQYF. CDR3 bases: TGTGCCAGCAGTGAAGGGTCGGTAGGAGGGAGTGGGTACGAGCAGTACTTC. The V and J genes are TRBV6-1 and TRBJ2-7; TRBD2 is a possible D gene (6 bases). The CDR3 extends over 17 amino acids. Germline V gene data show CDR1 as MNHNS and CDR2 as SASEGT. V lost 1 base to trimming and J lost 4 bases, with 20 bases between them.

The chain recombines TRBV6-2 or TRBV6-3 with TRBJ2-7; 12 bases match TRBD2. This CDR3 has 20 residues. V was pared by 2 bases and J by 3 bases, with 17 bases of the junction left unmatched. Germline V CDR1 and CDR2: MNHEY, SVGEGT. DNA of the CDR3: TGTGCCAGCAGTTACGGCGGGACAGGGCCCGGACTAGCGGGACTCTACGAGCAGTACTTC. This sequence encodes CASSYGGTGPGLAGLYEQYF.

The V and J genes are TRBV4-1 and TRBJ1-1; unclear D gene. Trimming removed 1 base at V and 4 bases at J, with 7 bases between. The CDR3 spans 13 residues. From germline, CDR1 is MGHRA and CDR2 YSYEKL. CDR3 protein: CASSQGGSTEAFF. The CDR3 region has the DNA TGCGCCAGCAGCCAAGGAGGTTCCACTGAAGCTTTCTTT.

Turning to this clonotype: This sequence may be a read error, since a much larger clone differs from it by one base. This chain links TRBV4-3 with TRBJ2-1; TRBD1 matches at 7 bases. CDR3 length: 15 amino acids. CDR1 is LGHNA, CDR2 YSLEER, per germline. The CDR3 loop reads CASIQVMTGQNEQFF. DNA for the CDR3: TGCGCCAGCATCCAAGTCATGACGGGACAGAATGAGCAGTTCTTC.

The chain uses TRBV29-1 and TRBJ1-3, with no clear D. Germline CDR1 SQVTM, CDR2 ANQGSEA. Trimming pared 4 bases from V and 0 bases from J, leaving 7 bases between. This CDR3 contains 13 residues. Here the CDR3 reads CSVGALSGNTIYF. The CDR3 nucleotides read TGCAGCGTTGGTGCTCTCTCTGGAAACACCATATATTTT. Drawing the rest from reference TRBV29-1 and TRBJ1-3, the complete variable domain is SAVISQKPSRDICQRGTSLTIQCQVDSQVTMMFWYRQQPGQSLTLIATANQGSEATYESGFVIDKFPISRPNLTFSTLTVSNMSPEDSSIYLCSVGALSGNTIYFGEGSWLTVV.

V is TRBV11-2 and J is TRBJ1-6; no definite D call. Germline lookup yields CDR1 SGHAT and CDR2 FQNNGV. The CDR3 spans 12 residues. The V gene lost 8 bases and the J gene lost 5 bases, with 7 bases spanning the gap. The CDR3 DNA reads TGTGCCAGCGGCGAACATAATTCACCCCTCCACTTT. Translation: CASGEHNSPLHF.

A single count supports this clonotype. At one end the junction does not follow the germline gene, possibly because of a read error. The rearrangement links TRBV6-5 to TRBJ2-5; D not certain. Looked up from germline, CDR1 is MNHEY and CDR2 is SVGAGI. The CDR3 is 13 residues long. CDR3 nucleotide sequence: TGTACCAGCAGCCCTGGGTGGTCTGAGATCCAGTACTTC. It codes for CTSSPGWSEIQYF.

In the case of this clonotype: Being one base from a much bigger clone, this may be a read error. The chain uses TRBV29-1 and TRBJ2-7; D gene ambiguous. CDR1 SQVTM and CDR2 ANQGSEA come from the germline V gene. This CDR3 contains 11 residues. The CDR3 reads CRVLGTYEQYF. The CDR3, as DNA: TGCAGGGTTCTCGGAACCTACGAGCAGTACTTC.

The chain is built from TRBV5-6 and TRBJ1-1; 8 nucleotides align to TRBD1. V trimming: 4 bases; J trimming: 6 bases; junction bases outside the gene matches: 5. Germline loops: CDR1 SGHDT, CDR2 YYEEEE. This CDR3 has 13 residues. CDR3 DNA sequence: TGTGCCAGCAGCGAGACAGGGGAGCCTGAAGCTTTCTTT. Its protein product is CASSETGEPEAFF.

To note about this clonotype: At one of its ends the junction is not consistent with the germline gene, which may arise from a read error. The chain is built from TRBV24-1 and TRBJ2-5, with D perhaps matching TRBD1 (6 bases). CDR3 length: 13 amino acids. CDR1 is KGHDR and CDR2 is SFDVKD in the germline V gene. In nucleotides, the CDR3 is TGTGCCACCAGACAGGGACCCCAAGAGGCCCAGTACTTC. Encoded protein: CATRQGPQEAQYF.

As for this clonotype: A much larger clonotype is one base distant, so this may be a read error. The chain employs TRBV29-1 and TRBJ1-2, with TRBD1 matching over 7 bases. The CDR3 is 12 amino acids. CDR1 and CDR2 from the germline V gene are SQVTM and ANQGSEA. V was clipped by 8 bases and J by 6 bases; unmatched bases: 9. The CDR3 nucleotides read TGCAGCATGCGACAGGGTTTGGATGGCTACACCTTC. The encoded protein is CSMRQGLDGYTF.

A few counts support this clonotype. The rearrangement joins TRBV6-2 or TRBV6-3 to TRBJ2-1, with 11 bases matching TRBD2. Germline lookup yields CDR1 MNHEY and CDR2 SVGEGT. V lost 2 bases, J lost 7 bases, and 7 bases stayed unmatched. The CDR3 covers 16 residues. In DNA form, the CDR3 reads TGTGCCAGCAGTTACCCTATCACTAGCGGGAGAAATGAGCAGTTCTTC. Translated: CASSYPITSGRNEQFF.